This TCR beta chain was recovered during a study of CD8+CD57+ T cells in acquired aplastic anemia. Whole-study findings and limits: Between patients and controls, around 30 CD8+ CDR3 sequences were found in common.

With 4 bases removed from V and 1 base from J, the gap between germline ends came to 21 bases. Germline V CDR1 and CDR2: SGHRS, YFSETQ. The CDR3 runs 17 residues. Many counts were recorded for this clonotype. The antigen remains unidentified. Profiling of TCR beta VDJ combinations and CDR3 sequences used genomic DNA as template. Each CDR3 protein is one row after TCRdb ran MiXCR on the reads. The data hold 150,000 to 200,000 distinct CDR3 sequences, with just under 45% observed a single time. The chain carries TRBV5-1 and TRBJ2-7; maybe TRBD1 (5 bases). The sequence came from a human donor in good health. The material sequenced was sorted CD4+, CD8+, or CD8+CD57+ T cells (not recorded which) from PBMCs. The CDR3 protein is CASSLQPQGARSYEQYF. The CDR3 DNA reads TGCGCCAGCAGCCTACAGCCCCAGGGCGCAAGGTCCTACGAGCAGTACTTC.